The clone carrying this T cell receptor beta chain was counted a single time. Its specificity is unknown. J was trimmed by 4 bases and V by 1 base; bases with no gene match: 9. CDR1 and CDR2 (germline): SGHVS, FNYEAQ. There are 16 residues in the CDR3. The protocol was immunoSEQ multiplex PCR, while the TCRdb copy is restricted to in-frame clones and leaves out a portion. Of 55,000 to 70,000 clones listed, roughly 94% were seen once; the top ten hold around 2.3%. This entry belongs to a study of cytomegalovirus exposure and HLA in healthy donors. Study-level points and caveats: In vitro testing confirmed a few CMV-associated chains as specific for CMV antigens. A list of 150 or so TCR beta chains associated with cytomegalovirus was given. Most TCR sequences were seen very rarely across donors, but some public TCRs occurred in many.

This TCR came from a man aged 18 to 30 in good health and CMV-seronegative. The chain carries TRBV7-6 and TRBJ2-7; TRBD1 matches at 8 bases. Sequencing input: PBMCs. CDR3 nucleotides: TGTGCCAGCAGCTTAGGAGGGGGGACAGGATCATACGAGCAGTACTTC. Translating gives CASSLGGGTGSYEQYF.